The sequence of this TCR beta chain was determined in a study of blood T cell repertoires in COVID-19. In the study overall: Acute-phase and convalescent COVID-19 samples originated in the United States, Italy and Spain. The cDNA or gDNA used as material had been derived from T cells, B-cell-depleted T cells, or PBMCs.

As regards this clone: Different DNA sequences within this sample yield the same CDR3.

The CDR3 has 15 amino acids. The V gene end was trimmed by 3 bases and the J gene end by 0 bases; junction bases not matched to a gene: 4. Per germline, CDR1 MNHNS and CDR2 SASEGT. As originally analysed: For nucleated cells, counts were estimated from reference gene primer amplification. Assay: immunoSEQ multiplex PCR; the TCRdb copy retains only in-frame clones and omits some. V and J calls and clone size follow that table, whereas D and trimming were derived from the DNA. The sample comprises 250,000 to 350,000 clones, about nine tenths of which are singletons, and 0.94% rests with the top ten. This clonotype was obtained from a woman between 40 and 50 years old who had recovered from COVID-19. Source material: peripheral blood. The chain is built from TRBV6-1 and TRBJ1-2; 7 bases match TRBD1. The chain's CDR3 is CASSDWTGPNYGYTF. CDR3 nucleotide sequence: TGTGCCAGCAGTGATTGGACAGGACCTAACTATGGCTACACCTTC.